The 25 T cell receptor beta chains below were found in one sample sequenced in a study of long-term antiretroviral therapy in people with HIV. Researchers ran immunoSEQ v3.0 at survey level. Method: immunoSEQ multiplex PCR; TCRdb's copy keeps in-frame clones and lacks some. This sample carries some 24,000 clones, 81% of them seen once, and the ten largest clones take approximately 15%. This material consisted of unsorted PBMCs, taken at the start of antiretroviral therapy, before treatment. The origin of the receptors is a woman between 18 and 30 years old with HIV.

The chain carries TRBV7-9 and TRBJ2-7; perhaps TRBD1 as D (6 bases). Trimming stripped 5 bases from V and 0 bases from J, with 17 bases between. Germline V gives CDR1 SEHNR, CDR2 FQNEAQ (reference sequence). CDR3 size: 16 residues. CDR3 DNA: TGTGCCAGCAGCCACCCGCTCAGGGGACCCTCCTACGAGCAGTACTTC. Amino acids: CASSHPLRGPSYEQYF.

The count of this clone is one. The chain links TRBV10-2 to TRBJ1-3; D is uncertain. V lost 6 bases to trimming and J lost 0 bases, with 15 bases between them. Germline loops: CDR1 WSHSY, CDR2 SAAADI. The length of the CDR3 is 16 residues. DNA of the CDR3: TGCGCCAGCAGCCCCTTCCCTGGGAACTCTGGAAACACCATATATTTT. It specifies CASSPFPGNSGNTIYF.

CDR3 residues: CASSESSAATLQYF. CDR3 bases: TGCGCCAGCAGTGAGTCTTCGGCGGCTACGTTGCAGTACTTC. V is TRBV10-2 and J is TRBJ2-7; D ambiguous. This CDR3 spans 14 amino acids. The V end lost 0 bases, the J end lost 9 bases, and 15 bases lay between the germline ends. Germline V lookup: CDR1 WSHSY, CDR2 SAAADI.

The rearrangement links TRBV5-1 to TRBJ2-2, with D perhaps matching TRBD1 or TRBD2 (6 bases each). The CDR3 is 15 residues long. V lost 2 bases, J lost 7 bases, and 15 bases lay in between. Germline V gene sequence: CDR1 SGHRS, CDR2 YFSETQ. The DNA of the CDR3 is TGCGCCAGCAGCTTTTCACCGGGGGCGGACGGGGAGCTGTTTTTT. This translates into CASSFSPGADGELFF.

This clone is large within its sample. CDR3 residues: CASRLARGATNEKLFF. CDR3 coding DNA: TGTGCCAGCAGGCTCGCCAGGGGGGCAACTAATGAAAAACTGTTTTTT. This chain joins TRBV5-5 and TRBJ1-4; 7 bases fit TRBD1. This CDR3 comprises 16 residues. Trimming took 5 bases from V and 0 from J; bases not matched to a gene: 7. Germline assignment: CDR1 SGHKS and CDR2 YYEKEE (reference sequence).

This clone turned up a few times. CDR3 bases: TGTGCCAGCAGTTCAGGGGCACCTGAAGCTTTCTTT. The encoded protein is CASSSGAPEAFF. The genes are TRBV11-2 and TRBJ1-1; D perhaps matches TRBD1 (6 bases). V was shortened by 6 bases and J by 6 bases, with 11 bases between the two germline ends. CDR1 is SGHAT, CDR2 FQNNGV, per germline. The CDR3 is 12 residues long.

The chain uses TRBV9 and TRBJ1-2, with D unclear. Deletions cut 3 bases from V and 5 bases from J, with 11 bases between. CDR3 size: 13 residues. CDR1 SGDLS and CDR2 YYNGEE come from the germline V gene. CDR3 nucleotide sequence: TGTGCCAGCAGCGACCCCGGCAAATATGGCTACACCTTC. Translating it yields CASSDPGKYGYTF.

This clone occurred a few times. This chain uses TRBV10-1 with TRBJ1-2; 9 bases match TRBD1. This CDR3 region has 12 residues. The V gene's germline CDR1 is WNHNN and CDR2 SYGVQD (reference sequence). As DNA, the CDR3 is TGCGATCAGGACAGGGGCGACTATGGCTACACCTTC. Translated, it gives CDQDRGDYGYTF.

The chain couples TRBV5-6 to TRBJ2-3, with 9 bases lining up with TRBD2. V gave up 0 bases and J gave up 8 bases; unmatched junction bases: 4. CDR3 length: 14 residues. Germline V gene data show CDR1 as SGHDT and CDR2 as YYEEEE. The CDR3: CASSLALAGVTQYF. The CDR3 coding sequence is TGTGCCAGCAGCTTGGCGTTAGCGGGGGTTACGCAGTATTTT.

The CDR3, as DNA: TGTGCCAGCAGTGACCCCTACGAGCAGTACTTC. Protein product: CASSDPYEQYF. V usage is TRBV2 and J usage is TRBJ2-7; D unresolved. The CDR3 loop spans 11 amino acids. Germline CDR1 and CDR2: SNHLY and FYNNEI. Trimming cost V 3 bases and J 2 bases, with 2 bases left between them. Based on the CDR3 plus reference TRBV2 and TRBJ2-7, the full variable domain is EPEVTQTPSHQVTQMGQEVILRCVPISNHLYFYWYRQILGQKVEFLVSFYNNEISEKSEIFDDQFSVERPDGSNFTLKIRSTKLEDSAMYFCASSDPYEQYFGPGTRLTVT.

The J gene is TRBJ2-3, the V gene TRBV7-6, with D possibly being TRBD2 (6 bases). Germline CDR1 is SGHVS and CDR2 is FNYEAQ. V lost 5 bases and J lost 3, with 9 bases in between. There are 13 residues in the CDR3. CDR3 region: CASSPLATDTQYF. Written as DNA, the CDR3 is TGTGCCAGCAGCCCTCTAGCGACAGATACGCAGTATTTT. Full variable domain (outside the CDR3, taken from reference TRBV7-6 and TRBJ2-3): GAGVSQSPRYKVTKRGQDVALRCDPISGHVSLYWYRQALGQGPEFLTYFNYEAQQDKSGLPNDRFSAERPEGSISTLTIQRTEQRDSAMYRCASSPLATDTQYFGPGTRLTVL.

The chain combines TRBV27 with TRBJ2-2, with 12 bases fitting TRBD2. V shed 1 base, J shed 4 bases, and the junction held 7 bases outside the gene matches. The CDR3 sequence is 18 residues long. Germline values: CDR1 MNHEY, CDR2 SMNVEV (reference sequence). The CDR3: CASSLWLAGGPGTGELFF. CDR3 DNA sequence: TGTGCCAGCAGTTTATGGCTAGCGGGGGGGCCTGGCACCGGGGAGCTGTTTTTT.

This chain connects TRBV5-8 to TRBJ1-5; 9 nucleotides match TRBD1. The CDR3 contains 18 residues. V gave up 0 bases and J gave up 3 bases; unmatched junction bases: 10. Germline V gene lookup returns CDR1 SGHTS and CDR2 YDEGEE. The CDR3 region is CASSLEILDRGYNQPQHF. The CDR3 DNA follows: TGTGCCAGCAGCTTGGAGATTTTGGACAGGGGCTACAATCAGCCCCAGCATTTT.

The gene calls are TRBV7-2 and TRBJ2-4; TRBD1 or TRBD2 may be the D gene (6 bases each). V shed 0 bases and J shed 3 bases, with 12 bases lying between them. Germline CDR1 reads SGHTA; CDR2 reads FQGNSA. The CDR3 contains 16 residues. The CDR3 DNA follows: TGTGCCAGCAGCTTAGCTTGGGGGGCGAGCAAAAACATTCAGTACTTC. This translates into CASSLAWGASKNIQYF.

DNA for the CDR3: TGTGCCAGCAGTCTAGAGCGGGGGTTAGCGACCCAGTACTTC. Protein sequence: CASSLERGLATQYF. V usage is TRBV27 and J usage is TRBJ2-5; 8 bases line up with TRBD2. The junction had 9 bases not matched to a gene; V was cut back by 5 bases and J by 7 bases. The V gene's germline CDR1 is MNHEY and CDR2 SMNVEV (reference sequence). The CDR3 extends over 14 amino acids.

The V gene is TRBV6-6, the J gene TRBJ2-1, with a weak D call TRBD2 (5 bases). Germline values: CDR1 MNHNY, CDR2 SVGAGI (reference sequence). Trimming removed 8 bases from V and 8 bases from J, with 16 bases in between. The CDR3 runs 13 residues. CDR3 in amino acids: CASPTKPGDEQFF. CDR3 nucleotides: TGTGCCAGCCCGACCAAACCCGGGGATGAGCAGTTCTTC.

A remark on this clone: The sample carries other DNA sequences with the same CDR3. The gene calls are TRBV28 and TRBJ1-1; possibly TRBD1 for D (5 bases). V lost 2 bases and J 8 bases, leaving 6 bases between the germline ends. The CDR3 is 11 amino acids. The germline V gene has CDR1 MDHEN and CDR2 SYDVKM. The CDR3 nucleotides are TGTGCCAGCAGTTTAGGGACGGAAGCTTTCTTT. This codes for CASSLGTEAFF. The whole variable domain, filled in from reference TRBV28 and TRBJ1-1, reads DVKVTQSSRYLVKRTGEKVFLECVQDMDHENMFWYRQDPGLGLRLIYFSYDVKMKEKGDIPEGYSVSREKKERFSLILESASTNQTSMYLCASSLGTEAFFGQGTRLTVV.

This clone was seen a single time. V is TRBV7-9 and J is TRBJ2-7; the match to TRBD1 covers 7 bases. Trimming took 4 bases from V and 0 from J; bases not matched to a gene: 3. Germline V lookup: CDR1 SEHNR, CDR2 FQNEAQ (reference sequence). This CDR3 region has 14 residues. CDR3 in DNA: TGTGCCAGCAGCTCCCGGGACAGCTCCTACGAGCAGTACTTC. It is translated as CASSSRDSSYEQYF.

This chain connects TRBV28 to TRBJ2-7; no clear D gene. In germline, CDR1 is MDHEN, CDR2 SYDVKM. With 6 bases removed from V and 3 bases from J, the gap between germline ends came to 9 bases. The CDR3 is made up of 12 amino acids. The CDR3 reads CASRPPDYEQYF. CDR3 nucleotides: TGTGCCAGCAGACCACCAGACTACGAGCAGTACTTC.

The genes are TRBV5-4 and TRBJ2-1, with D possibly matching TRBD2 (5 bases). The V end was cut by 0 bases, the J end by 0 bases, with 10 bases between. Germline loops: CDR1 SGHNT, CDR2 YYREEE (reference sequence). The CDR3 contains 16 residues. The CDR3 DNA reads TGTGCCAGCAGCTTGGAGCTGGGGAGCTCCTACAATGAGCAGTTCTTC. It specifies CASSLELGSSYNEQFF.

The chain joins TRBV10-3 to TRBJ2-3; D is perhaps TRBD2 (5 bases). The CDR3 sequence is 13 residues long. Germline assignment: CDR1 ENHRY and CDR2 SYGVKD. The V end lost 8 bases, the J end lost 5 bases, and 14 bases lay between the germline ends. The CDR3 sequence is CAIFSPAGDTQYF. CDR3 coding DNA: TGTGCCATCTTCAGTCCTGCGGGAGATACGCAGTATTTT.

J is TRBJ2-6 and V is TRBV7-2; the D call may be TRBD1 or TRBD2 (5 bases each). The length of the CDR3 is 17 residues. Germline-derived CDR1 and CDR2 are SGHTA and FQGNSA. Trimming cost V 1 base and J 2 bases, with 12 bases left between them. CDR3 nucleotides: TGTGCCAGCAGCTTAGATGAGGGGCTGGCTGGGGCCAACGTCCTGACTTTC. It codes for CASSLDEGLAGANVLTF.

The chain combines TRBV7-3 with TRBJ1-2; 8 bases match TRBD1. This CDR3 spans 14 amino acids. Germline V lookup: CDR1 SGHTA, CDR2 FQGTGA. V lost 4 bases to trimming and J lost 4 bases; unmatched junction nucleotides: 5. The CDR3 region has the DNA TGTGCCAGCAGCTCCGACAGGGGTAGCTATGGCTACACCTTC. Translated: CASSSDRGSYGYTF.

The sample holds a few counts of this clone. V is TRBV9 and J is TRBJ2-5; weak D call: TRBD2 (5 bases). Per the germline V gene, CDR1 is SGDLS and CDR2 is YYNGEE. V lost 4 bases to trimming and J lost 4 bases, with 17 bases between them. CDR3 length equals 15 residues. CDR3 DNA: TGTGCCAGCAGCTCCCGGACTGCCAGTTCAGAGACCCAGTACTTC. Its protein is CASSSRTASSETQYF.

V usage is TRBV10-3 and J usage is TRBJ2-7; D not certain. Trimming pared 2 bases from V and 0 bases from J, leaving 11 bases between. Germline CDR1 reads ENHRY; CDR2 reads SYGVKD. This CDR3 is built from 15 residues. This CDR3 is CAISEVILGSYEQYF. CDR3 DNA sequence: TGTGCCATCAGTGAGGTCATACTGGGCTCCTACGAGCAGTACTTC.